Sequencing of this TCR beta chain was carried out in a study of blood T cell repertoires in COVID-19. Study as a whole: Samples representing acute and convalescent COVID-19 were sourced from the United States, Italy and Spain. In each case, the material was cDNA or gDNA derived from T cells, B-cell-depleted T cells, or PBMCs.

Original methodology: The authors estimated nucleated cell counts from reference gene primer amplification. Data came from immunoSEQ multiplex PCR; TCRdb stores just in-frame clones and leaves some out. V and J calls and clone size are as listed in that table; D and trimming were resolved from the DNA. The sample lists under 200,000 clones; about four fifths were seen once. The CDR3 loop spans 15 amino acids. The germline V gene has CDR1 GTSNPN and CDR2 SVGIG (reference sequence). Trimming took off 4 bases at V and 0 bases at J, with 10 bases between the two ends. This sequence was found in a man between 65 and 85 years old with active or convalescent COVID-19. The source material was peripheral blood. The chain uses TRBV30 and TRBJ2-6; D call uncertain. The CDR3 here is CAWTVGSSGANVLTF. DNA for the CDR3: TGTGCCTGGACCGTTGGTAGCTCTGGGGCCAACGTCCTGACTTTC.